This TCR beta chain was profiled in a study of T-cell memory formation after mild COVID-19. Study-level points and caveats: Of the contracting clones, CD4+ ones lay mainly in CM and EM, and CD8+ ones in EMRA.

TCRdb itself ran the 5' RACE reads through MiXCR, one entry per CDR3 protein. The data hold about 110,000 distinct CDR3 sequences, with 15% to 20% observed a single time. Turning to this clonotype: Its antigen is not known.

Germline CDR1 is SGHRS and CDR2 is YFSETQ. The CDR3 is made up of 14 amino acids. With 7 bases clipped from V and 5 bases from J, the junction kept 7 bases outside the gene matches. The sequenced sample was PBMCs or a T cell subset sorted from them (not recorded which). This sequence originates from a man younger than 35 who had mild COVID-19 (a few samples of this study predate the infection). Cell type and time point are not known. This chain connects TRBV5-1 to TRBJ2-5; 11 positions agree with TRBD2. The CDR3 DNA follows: TGCGCCAGCGGCGGACTAGCGGGTACCGAGACCCAGTACTTC. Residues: CASGGLAGTETQYF.